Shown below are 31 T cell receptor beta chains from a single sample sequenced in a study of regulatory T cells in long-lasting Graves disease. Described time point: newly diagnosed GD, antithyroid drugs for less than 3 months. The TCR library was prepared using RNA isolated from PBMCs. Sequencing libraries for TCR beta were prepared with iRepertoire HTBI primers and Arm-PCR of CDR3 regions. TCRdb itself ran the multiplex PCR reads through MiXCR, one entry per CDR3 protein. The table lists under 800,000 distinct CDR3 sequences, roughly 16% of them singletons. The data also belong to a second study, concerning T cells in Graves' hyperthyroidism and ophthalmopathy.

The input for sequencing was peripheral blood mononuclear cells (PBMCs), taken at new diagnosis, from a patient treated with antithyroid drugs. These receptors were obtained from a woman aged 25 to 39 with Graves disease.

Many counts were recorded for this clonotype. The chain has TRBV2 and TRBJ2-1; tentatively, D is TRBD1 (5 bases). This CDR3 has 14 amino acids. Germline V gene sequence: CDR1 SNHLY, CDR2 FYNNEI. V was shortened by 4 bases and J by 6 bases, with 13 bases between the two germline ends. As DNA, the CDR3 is TGTGCCAGCAGTGCAGGGCTACCCCCCAATGAGCAGTTCTTC. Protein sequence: CASSAGLPPNEQFF.

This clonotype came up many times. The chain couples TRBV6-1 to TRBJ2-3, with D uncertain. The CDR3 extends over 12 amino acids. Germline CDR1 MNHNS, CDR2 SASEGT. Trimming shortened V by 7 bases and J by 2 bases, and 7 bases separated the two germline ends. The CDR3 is CASTMDTDTQYF. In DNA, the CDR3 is TGTGCCAGCACTATGGACACAGATACGCAGTATTTT.

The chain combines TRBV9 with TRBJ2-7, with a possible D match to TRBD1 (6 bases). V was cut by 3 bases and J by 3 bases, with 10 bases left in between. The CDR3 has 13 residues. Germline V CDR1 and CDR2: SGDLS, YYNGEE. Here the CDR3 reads CASSARQDYEQYF. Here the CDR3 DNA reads TGTGCCAGCAGCGCCCGACAGGACTACGAGCAGTACTTC.

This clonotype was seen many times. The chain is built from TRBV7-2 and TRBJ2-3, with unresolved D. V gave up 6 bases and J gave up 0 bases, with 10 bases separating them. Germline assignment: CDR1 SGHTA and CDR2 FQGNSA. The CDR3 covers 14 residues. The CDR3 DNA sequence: TGTGCCAGCAGTCGGGCCTCTAGCACAGATACGCAGTATTTT. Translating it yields CASSRASSTDTQYF.

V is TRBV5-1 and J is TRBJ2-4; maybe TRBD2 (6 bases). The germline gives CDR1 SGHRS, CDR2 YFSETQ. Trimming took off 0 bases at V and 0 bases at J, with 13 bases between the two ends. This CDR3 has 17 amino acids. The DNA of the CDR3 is TGCGCCAGCAGCTTGGGATGGCTAGCGATAGCCAAAAACATTCAGTACTTC. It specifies CASSLGWLAIAKNIQYF.

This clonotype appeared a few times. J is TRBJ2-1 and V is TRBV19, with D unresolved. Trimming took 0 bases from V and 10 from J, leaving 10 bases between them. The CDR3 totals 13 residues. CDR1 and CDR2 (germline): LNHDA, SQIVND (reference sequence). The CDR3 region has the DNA TGTGCCAGTAGTATAGATCCTAGGTACGAGCAGTTCTTC. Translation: CASSIDPRYEQFF. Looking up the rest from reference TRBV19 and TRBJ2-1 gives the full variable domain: DGGITQSPKYLFRKEGQNVTLSCEQNLNHDAMYWYRQDPGQGLRLIYYSQIVNDFQKGDIAEGYSVSREKKESFPLTVTSAQKNPTAFYLCASSIDPRYEQFFGPGTRLTVL.

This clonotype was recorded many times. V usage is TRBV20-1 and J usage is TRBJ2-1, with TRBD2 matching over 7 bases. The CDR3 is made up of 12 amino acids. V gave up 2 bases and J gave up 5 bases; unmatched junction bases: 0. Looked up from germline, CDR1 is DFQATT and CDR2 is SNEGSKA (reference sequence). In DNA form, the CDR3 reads TGCAGTGCTAGACTAGCGGACAATGAGCAGTTCTTC. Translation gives CSARLADNEQFF.

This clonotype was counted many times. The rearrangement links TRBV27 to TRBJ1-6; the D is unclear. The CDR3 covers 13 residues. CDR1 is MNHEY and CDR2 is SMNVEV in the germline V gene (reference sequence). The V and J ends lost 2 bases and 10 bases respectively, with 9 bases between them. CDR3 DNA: TGTGCCAGCAGTTTACTCAGTGACTCACCCCTCCACTTT. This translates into CASSLLSDSPLHF.

CDR3 sequence reads: CASSPRTGGGSGANVLTF. The CDR3 DNA reads TGTGCCAGCAGCCCGAGGACAGGGGGTGGCTCTGGGGCCAACGTCCTGACTTTC. This rearrangement joins TRBV5-4 to TRBJ2-6; TRBD1 aligns across 10 bases. The CDR3 runs to 18 residues. CDR1 is SGHNT and CDR2 is YYREEE in the germline V gene (reference sequence). V lost 4 bases, J lost 0 bases, and 7 bases stayed unmatched.

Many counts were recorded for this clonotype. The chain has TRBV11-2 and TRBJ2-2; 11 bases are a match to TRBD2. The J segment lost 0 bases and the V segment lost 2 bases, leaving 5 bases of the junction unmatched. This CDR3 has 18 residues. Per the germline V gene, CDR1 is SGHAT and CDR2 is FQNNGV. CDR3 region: CASSLLPGLAANTGELFF. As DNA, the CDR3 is TGTGCCAGCAGCTTACTTCCGGGACTAGCGGCGAACACCGGGGAGCTGTTTTTT.

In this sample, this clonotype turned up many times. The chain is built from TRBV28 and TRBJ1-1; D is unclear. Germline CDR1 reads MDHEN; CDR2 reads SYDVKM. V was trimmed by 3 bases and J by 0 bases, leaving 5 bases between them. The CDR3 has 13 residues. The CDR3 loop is CASSLHLNTEAFF. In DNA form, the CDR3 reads TGTGCCAGCAGTTTGCATCTGAACACTGAAGCTTTCTTT.

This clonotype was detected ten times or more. The CDR3 is CASSVRASETQYF. Written as DNA, the CDR3 is TGTGCCAGCAGTGTACGCGCGTCGGAGACCCAGTACTTC. The chain couples TRBV2 to TRBJ2-5; D remains ambiguous. V lost 4 bases and J 5 bases, leaving 11 bases between the germline ends. CDR3 size: 13 residues. Per germline, CDR1 SNHLY and CDR2 FYNNEI.

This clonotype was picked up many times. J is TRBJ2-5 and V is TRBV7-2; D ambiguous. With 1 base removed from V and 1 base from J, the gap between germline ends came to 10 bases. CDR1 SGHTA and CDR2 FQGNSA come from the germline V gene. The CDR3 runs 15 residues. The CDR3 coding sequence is TGTGCCAGCAGCTTAGTGGAACCGTTCCAAGAGACCCAGTACTTC. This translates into CASSLVEPFQETQYF.

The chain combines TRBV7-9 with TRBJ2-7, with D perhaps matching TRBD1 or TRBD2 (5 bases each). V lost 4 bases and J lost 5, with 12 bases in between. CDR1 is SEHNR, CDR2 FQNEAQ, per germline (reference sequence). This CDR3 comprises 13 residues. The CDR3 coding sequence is TGTGCCAGCAGCTATGGGGACCGTCACGAGCAGTACTTC. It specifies CASSYGDRHEQYF. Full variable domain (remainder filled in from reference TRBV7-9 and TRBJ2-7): DTGVSQNPRHKITKRGQNVTFRCDPISEHNRLYWYRQTLGQGPEFLTYFQNEAQLEKSRLLSDRFSAERPKGSFSTLEIQRTEQGDSAMYLCASSYGDRHEQYFGPGTRLTVT.

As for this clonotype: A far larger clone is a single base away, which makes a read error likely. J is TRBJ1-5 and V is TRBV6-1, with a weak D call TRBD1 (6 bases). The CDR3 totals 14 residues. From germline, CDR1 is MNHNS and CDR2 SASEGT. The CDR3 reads CAISKRGAPQPQHF. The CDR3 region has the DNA TGTGCCATCAGTAAGCGGGGGGCTCCTCAGCCCCAGCATTTT.

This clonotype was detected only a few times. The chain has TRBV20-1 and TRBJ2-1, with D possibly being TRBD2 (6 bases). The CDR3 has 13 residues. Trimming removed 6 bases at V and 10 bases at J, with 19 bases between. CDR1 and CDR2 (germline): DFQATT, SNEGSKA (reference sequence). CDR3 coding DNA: TGCAGTGCACCGTGGGGACTTTTCAGGGAGCAGTTCTTC. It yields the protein CSAPWGLFREQFF.

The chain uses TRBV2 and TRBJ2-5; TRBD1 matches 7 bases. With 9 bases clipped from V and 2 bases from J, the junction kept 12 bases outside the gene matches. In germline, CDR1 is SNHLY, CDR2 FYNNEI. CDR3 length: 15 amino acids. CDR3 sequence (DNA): TGTGCCAGTACAACTAGGACAGGTCGACAAGAGACCCAGTACTTC. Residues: CASTTRTGRQETQYF.

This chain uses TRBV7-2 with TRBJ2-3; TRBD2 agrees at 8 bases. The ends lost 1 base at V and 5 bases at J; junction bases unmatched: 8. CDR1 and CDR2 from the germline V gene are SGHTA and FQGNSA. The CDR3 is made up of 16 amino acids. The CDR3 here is CASSLGVAGMGDTQYF. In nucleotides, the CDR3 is TGTGCCAGCAGCTTAGGGGTAGCGGGAATGGGAGATACGCAGTATTTT.

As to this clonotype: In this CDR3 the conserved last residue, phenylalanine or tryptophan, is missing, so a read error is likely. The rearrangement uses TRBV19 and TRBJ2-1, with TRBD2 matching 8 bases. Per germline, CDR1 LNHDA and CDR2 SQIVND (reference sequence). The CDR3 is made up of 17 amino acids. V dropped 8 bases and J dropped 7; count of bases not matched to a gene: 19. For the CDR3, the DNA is TGTGCCAGTTCCCCCCTCCAAGGCGGGAGGTCGGGAAATGAGCAGTTCTCC. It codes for CASSPLQGGRSGNEQFS.

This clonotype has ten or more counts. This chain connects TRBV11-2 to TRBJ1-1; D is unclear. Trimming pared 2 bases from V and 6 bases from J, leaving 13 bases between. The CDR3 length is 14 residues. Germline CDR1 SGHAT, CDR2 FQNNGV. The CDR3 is CASSLWGTRAEAFF. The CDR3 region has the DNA TGTGCCAGCAGCTTATGGGGTACCCGGGCTGAAGCTTTCTTT.

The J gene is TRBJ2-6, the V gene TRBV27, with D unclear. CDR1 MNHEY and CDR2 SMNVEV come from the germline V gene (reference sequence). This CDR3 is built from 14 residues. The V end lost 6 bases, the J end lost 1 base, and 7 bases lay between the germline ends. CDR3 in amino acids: CASRTSSGANVLTF. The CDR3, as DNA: TGTGCCAGCAGGACGTCATCTGGGGCCAACGTCCTGACTTTC.

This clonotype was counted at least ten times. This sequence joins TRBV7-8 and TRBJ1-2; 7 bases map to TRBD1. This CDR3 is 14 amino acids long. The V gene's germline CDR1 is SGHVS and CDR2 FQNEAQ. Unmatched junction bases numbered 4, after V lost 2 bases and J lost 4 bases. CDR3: CASSLQPGGYGYTF. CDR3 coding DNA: TGTGCCAGCAGCTTACAGCCAGGGGGCTATGGCTACACCTTC.

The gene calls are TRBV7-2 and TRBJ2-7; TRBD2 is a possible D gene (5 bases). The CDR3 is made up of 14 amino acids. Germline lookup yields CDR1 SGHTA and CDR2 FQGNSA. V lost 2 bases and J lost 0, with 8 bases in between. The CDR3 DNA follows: TGTGCCAGCAGCTTAAGACTACCCTCCTACGAGCAGTACTTC. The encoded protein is CASSLRLPSYEQYF.

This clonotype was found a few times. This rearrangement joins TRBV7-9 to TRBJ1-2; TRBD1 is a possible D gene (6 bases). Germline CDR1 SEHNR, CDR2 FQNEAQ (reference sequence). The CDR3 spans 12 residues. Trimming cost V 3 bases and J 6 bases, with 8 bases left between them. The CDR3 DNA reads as TGTGCCAGCAGCTTTGGACAGAATGGCTACACCTTC. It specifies CASSFGQNGYTF.

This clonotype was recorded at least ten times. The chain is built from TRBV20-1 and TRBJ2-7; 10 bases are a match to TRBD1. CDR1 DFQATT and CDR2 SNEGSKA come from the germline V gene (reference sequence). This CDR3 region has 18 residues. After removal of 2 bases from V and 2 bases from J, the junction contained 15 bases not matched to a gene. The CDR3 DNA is TGCAGTGCTAGACCCGGGACAGGGGCGCGGGAGGCCCCCTACGAGCAGTACTTC. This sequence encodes CSARPGTGAREAPYEQYF.

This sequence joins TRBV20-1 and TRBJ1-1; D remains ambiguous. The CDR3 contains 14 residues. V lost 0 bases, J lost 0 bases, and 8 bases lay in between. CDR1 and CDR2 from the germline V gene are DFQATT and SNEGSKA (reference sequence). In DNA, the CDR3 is TGCAGTGCTAGAGAGGGCCACATGAACACTGAAGCTTTCTTT. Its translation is CSAREGHMNTEAFF.

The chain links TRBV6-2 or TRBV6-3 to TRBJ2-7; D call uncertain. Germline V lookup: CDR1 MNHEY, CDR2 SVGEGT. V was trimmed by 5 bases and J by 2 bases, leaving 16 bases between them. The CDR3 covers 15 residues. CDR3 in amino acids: CASSPEDGPTYEQYF. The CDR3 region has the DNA TGTGCCAGCAGTCCCGAGGATGGGCCAACCTACGAGCAGTACTTC.

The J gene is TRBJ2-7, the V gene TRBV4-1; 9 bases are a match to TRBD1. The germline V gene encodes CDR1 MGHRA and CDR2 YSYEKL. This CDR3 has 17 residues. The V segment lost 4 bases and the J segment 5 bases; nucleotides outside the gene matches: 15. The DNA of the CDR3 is TGCGCCAGCAGCCGGGGGGTCCGGACAGGGGTTTGGGACGAGCAGTACTTC. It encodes CASSRGVRTGVWDEQYF.

The CDR3 coding sequence is TGTGCCAGCAGCCAAGATCCAGGGGGGGACTACGAGCAGTACTTC. Translating it yields CASSQDPGGDYEQYF. This chain connects TRBV11-2 to TRBJ2-7; D is tentatively TRBD1 or TRBD2 (7 bases each). Germline V gene lookup returns CDR1 SGHAT and CDR2 FQNNGV. V dropped 5 bases and J dropped 3 bases, with 17 bases sitting between them. This CDR3 spans 15 amino acids.

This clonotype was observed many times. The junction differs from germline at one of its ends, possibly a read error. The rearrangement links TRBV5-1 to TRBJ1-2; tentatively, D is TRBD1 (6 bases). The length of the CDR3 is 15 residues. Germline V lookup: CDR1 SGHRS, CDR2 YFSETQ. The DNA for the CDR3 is TGTGCCAGCAGCTTAGACGCACAGGGTTTGTATGGCTACACCTTC. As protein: CASSLDAQGLYGYTF.

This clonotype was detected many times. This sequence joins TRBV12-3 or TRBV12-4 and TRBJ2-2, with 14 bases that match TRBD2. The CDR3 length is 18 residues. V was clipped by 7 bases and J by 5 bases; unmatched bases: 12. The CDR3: CASTEGLAGAFRTGELFF. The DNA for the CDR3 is TGTGCCAGCACCGAGGGACTAGCGGGAGCTTTTAGAACCGGGGAGCTGTTTTTT.